This T cell receptor (beta chain) was sequenced in a study of blood T cell repertoires in COVID-19. About the research overall: Samples taken during acute and convalescent COVID-19 were collected in the United States, Italy and Spain. T cells, B-cell-depleted T cells, or PBMCs supplied cDNA or gDNA.

The data were produced by immunoSEQ multiplex PCR, yet TCRdb's version contains in-frame clones alone and is incomplete. The data contain under 250,000 clones, around 80% of them singletons. This CDR3 is built from 16 residues. Trimming took off 7 bases at V and 1 base at J, with 18 bases between the two ends. Germline V gene data show CDR1 as KGHDR and CDR2 as SFDVKD. Sample: peripheral blood. This sequence joins TRBV24-1 and TRBJ1-1; TRBD1 might be the D (6 bases). The receptor's source is a woman in her 70s with acute or convalescent COVID-19. CDR3 loop: CATSDGGRGWNTEAFF. CDR3 in DNA: TGTGCCACCAGCGATGGGGGCAGGGGTTGGAACACTGAAGCTTTCTTT.